The 10 T cell receptor beta chains given below trace back to one sample, sequenced in a study of T-cell reconstitution after alpha-beta-depleted transplantation in children. The library targeted TCRbeta and was prepared with unique molecular identifiers. Via MiXCR, TCRdb re-called the PCR reads, giving one row per CDR3 protein. The profile shows about 210,000 distinct CDR3 sequences, more than 15% of them singletons. The specimen comprised PBMCs, mostly from graft donor cells, sampled 360 days after TCRalphabeta/CD19-depleted stem cell transplant. The origin of the receptors is a male patient aged 2-9 years who had a stem cell transplant for acute lymphoblastic leukemia, so the T cells may come from the graft donor.

The CDR3: CASGFKLRDGTPYNEQFF. The CDR3 coding sequence is TGTGCCAGCGGATTTAAGCTCCGGGACGGAACCCCTTACAATGAGCAGTTCTTC. V is TRBV28 and J is TRBJ2-1, with D perhaps matching TRBD1 or TRBD2 (5 bases each). Germline loops: CDR1 MDHEN, CDR2 SYDVKM. Trimming shortened V by 8 bases and J by 4 bases, and 27 bases separated the two germline ends. The CDR3 consists of 18 residues.

This clonotype was found a few times. The chain carries TRBV28 and TRBJ2-3; perhaps TRBD1 as D (6 bases). Germline lookup yields CDR1 MDHEN and CDR2 SYDVKM. V dropped 6 bases and J dropped 4 bases, with 11 bases sitting between them. There are 13 residues in the CDR3. CDR3 sequence: CASRLQGADTQYF. In DNA form, the CDR3 reads TGTGCCAGCAGACTACAGGGAGCAGATACGCAGTATTTT.

The chain recombines TRBV7-6 with TRBJ1-1; maybe TRBD1 (6 bases). Trimming shortened V by 5 bases and J by 7 bases, and 14 bases separated the two germline ends. The CDR3 is 13 amino acids. Looked up from germline, CDR1 is SGHVS and CDR2 is FNYEAQ. The CDR3 is CASSRGAGGEAFF. The CDR3, as DNA: TGTGCCAGCAGCCGGGGGGCTGGGGGTGAAGCTTTCTTT. Looking up the rest from reference TRBV7-6 and TRBJ1-1 gives the full variable domain: GAGVSQSPRYKVTKRGQDVALRCDPISGHVSLYWYRQALGQGPEFLTYFNYEAQQDKSGLPNDRFSAERPEGSISTLTIQRTEQRDSAMYRCASSRGAGGEAFFGQGTRLTVV.

This clonotype was recorded a few times. J is TRBJ2-1 and V is TRBV30; no reliable D call. The CDR3 extends over 14 amino acids. Deletions cut 0 bases from V and 4 bases from J, with 10 bases between. Germline-derived CDR1 and CDR2 are GTSNPN and SVGIG (reference sequence). The CDR3 reads CAWSVLFRYNEQFF. The CDR3 nucleotides are TGTGCCTGGAGTGTACTATTTAGGTACAATGAGCAGTTCTTC.

The V and J genes are TRBV4-1 and TRBJ2-5; 8 bases match TRBD2. The CDR3 contains 17 residues. J was trimmed by 0 bases and V by 1 base; bases with no gene match: 7. CDR1 is MGHRA, CDR2 YSYEKL, per germline. CDR3 region: CASSQAPLLADQETQYF. In nucleotides, the CDR3 is TGCGCCAGCAGCCAAGCGCCCCTACTAGCGGACCAAGAGACCCAGTACTTC.

V gene TRBV2 combines with J gene TRBJ2-2; the match to TRBD2 covers 7 bases. Germline CDR1 is SNHLY and CDR2 is FYNNEI. The CDR3 has 15 residues. J was trimmed by 2 bases and V by 6 bases; bases with no gene match: 6. CDR3 sequence: CASRGRGVNTGELFF. In nucleotides, the CDR3 is TGTGCCAGCAGAGGACGGGGGGTTAACACCGGGGAGCTGTTTTTT.

This clonotype has ten or more counts. This rearrangement joins TRBV29-1 to TRBJ2-5; 10 positions match TRBD2. The ends lost 4 bases at V and 5 bases at J; junction bases unmatched: 7. CDR1 is SQVTM, CDR2 ANQGSEA, per germline. This CDR3 region has 14 residues. The CDR3 DNA is TGCAGCGTTGTAGCGGGAGGCTTCTGGGAGACCCAGTACTTC. Encoded protein: CSVVAGGFWETQYF. Looking up the rest from reference TRBV29-1 and TRBJ2-5 gives the full variable domain: SAVISQKPSRDICQRGTSLTIQCQVDSQVTMMFWYRQQPGQSLTLIATANQGSEATYESGFVIDKFPISRPNLTFSTLTVSNMSPEDSSIYLCSVVAGGFWETQYFGPGTRLLVL.

Regarding this clonotype: With a much larger clone just one base away, this may be a read error. The rearrangement joins TRBV20-1 to TRBJ2-5; 13 bases fit TRBD2. The CDR3 runs 17 residues. CDR1 is DFQATT, CDR2 SNEGSKA, per germline (reference sequence). In DNA, the CDR3 is TGCTGTGCTAGAGGATGGACTAGCGGGAGCAAACAAGAGACCCAGTACTTC. Its protein product is CCARGWTSGSKQETQYF.

This clonotype occurred a few times. The chain carries TRBV20-1 and TRBJ2-3; 7 bases line up with TRBD1. J was trimmed by 6 bases and V by 7 bases; bases with no gene match: 13. The CDR3 is made up of 14 amino acids. Germline lookup yields CDR1 DFQATT and CDR2 SNEGSKA (reference sequence). CDR3 protein: CSVEGASFKDTQYF. The CDR3 region has the DNA TGCAGTGTCGAGGGGGCCTCTTTTAAGGATACGCAGTATTTT.

V gene TRBV7-8 combines with J gene TRBJ1-2; 9 nucleotides agree with TRBD1. This CDR3 is 15 amino acids long. Trimming removed 6 bases from V and 8 bases from J; junction bases left unmatched: 13. Per germline, CDR1 SGHVS and CDR2 FQNEAQ. CDR3 nucleotides: TGTGCCAGCAGTGACATACAGGGGGCGGGTAACGGCTACACCTTC. This gives the protein CASSDIQGAGNGYTF.